This T cell receptor (beta chain) appears in the sequencing data of a study of vaccination and CD4 T cells after COVID-19 (dated by TCRdb to 2022 to 2024). For the wider study: SARS-CoV-2 positivity had been established in the convalescent patients by nasal swab PCR, and mild disease was recorded in about 9 of these patients and severe disease in one. Post-COVID blood samples from convalescent patients were collected a median of 101 days after diagnosis, with a range of about 30 to 170 days. Post-vaccine blood samples were taken a median of 72 days after the second vaccine dose, with a range of 14 to 241 days. The spike-specific CD4+ TCR repertoire was compared before and after mRNA vaccination in about nine COVID-19 convalescent patients and a handful of infection-naive healthy vaccine recipients. Participants got two doses of the Pfizer-BioNTech BNT162b2 vaccine (n=8) or two doses of the Moderna mRNA-1273 vaccine (n=2). The convalescent cohort comprised six males and four females, including two Hispanic individuals, seven Caucasians, two Asians and one multiracial person. The paper as a whole reports these results and caveats: Relatively few convalescent patients were included in the study, and early timepoints after natural infection were not analyzed. Among convalescent patients, a median about 86% of the SARS-CoV-2-reactive clones seen after vaccination appeared only after vaccination, which suggests priming specific to the vaccine. Of the vaccine-specific clones found in convalescent patients, nearly all (304 of 307) were mono-reactive for SARS-CoV-2 spike instead of being cross-reactive with common cold coronaviruses. Although the median number of SARS-CoV-2-reactive clonotypes went up from some 23 after infection to roughly 40 after vaccination, the increase was not significant.

The convalescent patients' positive SARS-CoV-2 PCR tests were from March to December 2020, which was before the Alpha, Beta and Delta variants emerged in the United States. Ficoll-Paque Plus gradient centrifugation was used to isolate PBMCs from whole blood, and the isolated PBMCs were then either used fresh or cryopreserved at -140C. In this sample, this clonotype turned up a few times. Its cognate antigen has yet to be identified. Within one base of it there is no much larger clone, and no base qualities were kept. The method behind the library was PCR. Sequencing used an Illumina iSeq 100. In the original analysis: Non-productive sequences were filtered out, and CDR3s that did not start with C, did not end with F or W, or were shorter than 7 amino acids were discarded. Similarity between CDR3 sequences was evaluated in R version 3.6.1 using Levenshtein distances (stringdist) and unrooted phylogenetic trees (ape). In TCRdb, the public reads were trimmed at Q25 with fastp and aligned with MiXCR, with productive beta chains retained. Rows matching on CDR3 protein sequence are summarized as one entry with the most common DNA and genes. TCRdb's processing, not the authors' own work, is the source of the V and J calls. This sample is represented by about 14,000 distinct CDR3 sequences; 69% of them were singletons. The top ten hold approximately 1% of the sample.

V was cut back by 0 bases and J by 2 bases, leaving a gap of 8 bases between them. CDR1 and CDR2, looked up from the germline V gene, are SGHRS and YFSETQ. From the cysteine up to the phenylalanine, the CDR3 has a length of 14 residues. The read is trimmed to its CDR3 DNA, 42 bases read in frame from base 1. The rearrangement joined TRBV5-1 to TRBJ1-2; the best D guess is TRBD1, with 5 bases matching. Sequenced here: CD4+ T cells from blood, sampled after SARS-CoV-2 vaccination. The TCR comes from a human donor who had recovered from COVID-19. The CDR3 region: CASSLGDRNYGYTF. In nucleotide form, the sequence is TGCGCCAGCAGCTTGGGGGACCGCAACTATGGCTACACCTTC.